This passage covers 30 T cell receptor beta chains from one sample sequenced in a study of neurological immune-mediated disorders. Time point indicated: longitudinal time-point 1 (baseline). From the 5' RACE reads, TCRdb called clonotypes with MiXCR, one entry per CDR3 protein. Of 40,000 or so distinct CDR3 sequences in the sample, 3.2% were seen once. Material for sequencing was PBMCs. The receptors come from a woman aged 60-75 years with multiple sclerosis.

This clonotype was seen repeatedly, ten times or more. In DNA, the CDR3 is TGCAGTGCTGAAGCCGGGACTAGATCGGATACGCAGTATTTT. It specifies CSAEAGTRSDTQYF. The J gene is TRBJ2-3, the V gene TRBV20-1; 8 bases map to TRBD2. This CDR3 is 14 amino acids long. Trimming took 5 bases from V and 6 from J; bases not matched to a gene: 10. CDR1 and CDR2 from the germline V gene are DFQATT and SNEGSKA (reference sequence).

Ten or more counts support this clonotype. The rearrangement joins TRBV14 to TRBJ1-6; D is undetermined. The CDR3 runs 13 residues. Between the trimmed V and J ends, which lost 2 bases and 7 bases, there was a span of 6 bases. In germline, CDR1 is SGHDN, CDR2 FVKESK. The CDR3 loop reads CASSQRLNSPLHF. The CDR3, as DNA: TGTGCCAGCAGCCAAAGGCTGAATTCACCCCTCCACTTT.

This clonotype was observed a few times. The chain recombines TRBV5-5 with TRBJ1-1; 8 nucleotides match TRBD1. The CDR3 totals 14 residues. The V gene's germline CDR1 is SGHKS and CDR2 YYEKEE (reference sequence). The trim removed 4 bases at V and 8 bases at J, leaving 10 bases unmatched. Here the CDR3 DNA reads TGTGCCAGCAGCGGGACCGGACAGGGTCGGGAAGCTTTCTTT. Amino acids: CASSGTGQGREAFF. Filled out from reference TRBV5-5 and TRBJ1-1, the complete variable domain reads DAGVTQSPTHLIKTRGQQVTLRCSPISGHKSVSWYQQVLGQGPQFIFQYYEKEERGRGNFPDRFSARQFPNYSSELNVNALLLGDSALYLCASSGTGQGREAFFGQGTRLTVV.

This clonotype is deemed medium-sized. The V call is TRBV20-1, the J call TRBJ2-6, with unresolved D. The V end lost 3 bases, the J end lost 0 bases, and 9 bases lay between the germline ends. Per germline, CDR1 DFQATT and CDR2 SNEGSKA (reference sequence). CDR3 length equals 15 residues. The CDR3 region is CSARELNSGANVLTF. The CDR3 DNA is TGCAGTGCTAGGGAACTAAACTCTGGGGCCAACGTCCTGACTTTC.

Ten or more counts support this clonotype. The CDR3 protein is CASSPIASGNTIYF. DNA of the CDR3: TGTGCCAGCAGTCCTATAGCCTCTGGAAACACCATATATTTT. The genes are TRBV12-3 or TRBV12-4 and TRBJ1-3, with D unclear. This CDR3 comprises 14 residues. The V end was cut by 5 bases, the J end by 0 bases, with 8 bases between.

This clonotype was counted between two and nine times. The chain uses TRBV7-6 and TRBJ2-2; the D is unclear. The CDR3 runs 12 residues. Germline CDR1 and CDR2: SGHVS and FNYEAQ. The ends were cut back, 1 base at V and 11 bases at J, with 8 bases in the middle. CDR3 in DNA: TGTGCCAGCAGCTTAGGTTCCTCAGAGCTGTTTTTT. It codes for CASSLGSSELFF.

This clonotype appeared many times. The chain carries TRBV5-5 and TRBJ2-7; 7 nucleotides agree with TRBD1. This CDR3 spans 16 amino acids. J was trimmed by 4 bases and V by 2 bases; bases with no gene match: 12. CDR1 and CDR2 (germline): SGHKS, YYEKEE (reference sequence). CDR3 sequence (DNA): TGTGCCAGCAGCTTTTCCGGACAGGTACGACCGTACGAGCAGTACTTC. It yields the protein CASSFSGQVRPYEQYF.

This clonotype was detected ten times or more. This sequence joins TRBV12-3 or TRBV12-4 and TRBJ1-5; D gene ambiguous. The CDR3 is made up of 13 amino acids. Trimming removed 3 bases at V and 4 bases at J, with 7 bases between. For the CDR3, the DNA is TGTGCCAGCAGTTTCGGGGAAAATCAGCCCCAGCATTTT. This encodes CASSFGENQPQHF.

This clonotype has ten or more counts. This chain connects TRBV7-6 to TRBJ2-2; 8 bases fit TRBD1. Germline trimming cut 4 bases from V and 1 base from J; bases unmatched to any gene: 11. The length of the CDR3 is 18 residues. In germline, CDR1 is SGHVS, CDR2 FNYEAQ. CDR3 in amino acids: CASSSRTGWDQNTGELFF. CDR3 coding DNA: TGTGCCAGCAGCTCCCGGACAGGGTGGGACCAGAACACCGGGGAGCTGTTTTTT.

This clonotype occurred many times. The rearrangement joins TRBV12-3 or TRBV12-4 to TRBJ2-5; D may be TRBD2 (6 bases). Trimming pared 3 bases from V and 5 bases from J, leaving 13 bases between. The CDR3 runs to 14 residues. CDR3 in DNA: TGTGCCAGCAGTTTCTCCCCAGGGAGGGAGACCCAGTACTTC. This translates into CASSFSPGRETQYF.

The V gene is TRBV7-8, the J gene TRBJ2-7; D is unclear. Germline-derived CDR1 and CDR2 are SGHVS and FQNEAQ. This CDR3 has 14 residues. The germline V and J ends were trimmed by 5 bases and 3 bases, with 14 bases remaining between them. CDR3 sequence reads: CASSQGRTYYEQYF. CDR3 coding DNA: TGTGCCAGCAGCCAAGGGCGGACCTACTACGAGCAGTACTTC. The variable domain in full, completed from reference TRBV7-8 and TRBJ2-7, reads GAGVSQSPRYKVAKRGQDVALRCDPISGHVSLFWYQQALGQGPEFLTYFQNEAQLDKSGLPSDRFFAERPEGSVSTLKIQRTQQEDSAVYLCASSQGRTYYEQYFGPGTRLTVT.

This clonotype was counted ten times or more. The V call is TRBV3-1, the J call TRBJ2-7; D uncertain. The germline V and J ends were trimmed by 2 bases and 5 bases, with 10 bases remaining between them. CDR3 length: 13 amino acids. The germline gives CDR1 LGHDT, CDR2 YNNKEL (reference sequence). In DNA, the CDR3 is TGTGCCAGCAGCCAAACGAACTGGGACGAGCAGTACTTC. This gives the protein CASSQTNWDEQYF.

This clonotype was detected many times. The V and J genes are TRBV12-3 or TRBV12-4 and TRBJ1-6, with 7 bases identical to TRBD1. This CDR3 is 16 amino acids long. The J segment lost 7 bases and the V segment lost 3 bases, leaving 9 bases of the junction unmatched. The DNA of the CDR3 is TGTGCCAGCAGTTTTACGCGGACAGGAGGAAATTCACCCCTCCACTTT. Amino acid sequence: CASSFTRTGGNSPLHF.

This clonotype was found many times. The rearrangement uses TRBV5-1 and TRBJ2-1; D is unclear. Germline CDR1 is SGHRS and CDR2 is YFSETQ. The CDR3 loop spans 12 amino acids. Trimming took off 1 base at V and 8 bases at J, with 7 bases between the two ends. The CDR3 here is CASSLLMDEQFF. In DNA form, the CDR3 reads TGCGCCAGCAGCTTGCTGATGGATGAGCAGTTCTTC. Together with reference TRBV5-1 and TRBJ2-1, the CDR3 gives the full variable domain: KAGVTQTPRYLIKTRGQQVTLSCSPISGHRSVSWYQQTPGQGLQFLFEYFSETQRNKGNFPGRFSGRQFSNSRSEMNVSTLELGDSALYLCASSLLMDEQFFGPGTRLTVL.

This clonotype has at least ten counts. This rearrangement joins TRBV12-3 or TRBV12-4 to TRBJ2-7, with 7 bases lining up with TRBD1. The junction had 14 bases not matched to a gene; V was cut back by 6 bases and J by 0 bases. This CDR3 is 17 amino acids long. The CDR3 loop reads CASSPFRVWDSSYEQYF. The CDR3 bases are TGTGCCAGCAGCCCATTTAGGGTTTGGGACAGCTCCTACGAGCAGTACTTC.

The chain links TRBV4-2 to TRBJ2-1, with 13 positions matching TRBD2. Germline assignment: CDR1 LGHNA and CDR2 YNFKEQ. The CDR3 is made up of 17 amino acids. The trim removed 4 bases at V and 0 bases at J, leaving 3 bases unmatched. DNA of the CDR3: TGTGCCAGCAGCCGCGGGACTAGCGGGGACTCCTACAATGAGCAGTTCTTC. Translating it yields CASSRGTSGDSYNEQFF.

This clonotype was seen repeatedly, ten times or more. V usage is TRBV20-1 and J usage is TRBJ2-2; no clear D. The V end was cut by 3 bases, the J end by 4 bases, with 15 bases between. This CDR3 has 15 residues. Germline V lookup: CDR1 DFQATT, CDR2 SNEGSKA (reference sequence). This chain's CDR3 is CSASKLGRPTGELFF. CDR3 coding DNA: TGCAGTGCTAGTAAGCTCGGCAGGCCCACCGGGGAGCTGTTTTTT.

This clonotype was seen many times. V is TRBV5-1 and J is TRBJ2-2; D not certain. Trimming took off 0 bases at V and 0 bases at J, with 12 bases between the two ends. Germline V lookup: CDR1 SGHRS, CDR2 YFSETQ. This CDR3 has 17 amino acids. The CDR3 sequence: CASSLDLASANTGELFF. CDR3 DNA sequence: TGCGCCAGCAGCTTGGACTTGGCTTCGGCGAACACCGGGGAGCTGTTTTTT.

Judged by abundance, this clonotype is medium-sized. The rearrangement uses TRBV27 and TRBJ1-1; D is ambiguous. Germline values: CDR1 MNHEY, CDR2 SMNVEV (reference sequence). CDR3 length: 15 residues. Trimming removed 1 base from V and 0 bases from J, with 9 bases in between. CDR3 amino acids: CASSLYAALNTEAFF. The CDR3 DNA follows: TGTGCCAGCAGTTTATACGCAGCTCTGAACACTGAAGCTTTCTTT.

This clonotype was seen many times. This CDR3 is CASGYSAGELFF. Here the CDR3 DNA reads TGTGCCAGCGGGTACTCGGCCGGGGAGCTGTTTTTT. The J gene is TRBJ2-2, the V gene TRBV12-3 or TRBV12-4; the D is unclear. The V gene lost 8 bases and the J gene lost 6 bases, with 10 bases spanning the gap. The CDR3 loop spans 12 amino acids.

The sample holds many counts of this clonotype. The gene calls are TRBV7-6 and TRBJ2-2; 12 bases agree with TRBD1. J was trimmed by 7 bases and V by 5 bases; bases with no gene match: 8. Germline CDR1 is SGHVS and CDR2 is FNYEAQ. This CDR3 contains 16 residues. This CDR3 reads CASSITGTGGHGELFF. The CDR3 DNA sequence: TGTGCCAGCAGCATAACCGGGACAGGGGGCCACGGGGAGCTGTTTTTT.

This clonotype was seen at least ten times. The J gene is TRBJ1-1, the V gene TRBV5-1; 8 bases are a match to TRBD1. Germline V CDR1 and CDR2: SGHRS, YFSETQ. The CDR3 is 16 amino acids. The ends lost 0 bases at V and 5 bases at J; junction bases unmatched: 9. The CDR3 DNA follows: TGCGCCAGCAGCTTGGTAGTCAGGGGGCAGGGGACTGAAGCTTTCTTT. Translating it yields CASSLVVRGQGTEAFF.

This clonotype has a count of ten or more. The CDR3 region is CASSAQTRQQYF. DNA for the CDR3: TGTGCCAGCAGCGCCCAGACACGTCAGCAGTACTTC. This chain joins TRBV7-2 and TRBJ2-7; D not resolved. CDR1 is SGHTA, CDR2 FQGNSA, per germline. The CDR3 contains 12 residues. V lost 5 bases, J lost 8 bases, and 13 bases lay in between.

This clonotype was seen a few times. This sequence may be a read error, since a much larger clone differs from it by one base. V is TRBV20-1 and J is TRBJ2-1; possible D gene TRBD1, 6 bases. CDR3 length: 15 amino acids. Germline V gene lookup returns CDR1 DFQATT and CDR2 SNEGSKA (reference sequence). The CDR3 loop reads CSAQPGAPSYNAQFF. For the CDR3, the DNA is TGCAGTGCTCAGCCAGGGGCACCCTCCTACAATGCGCAGTTCTTC.

There are many counts of this clonotype. The chain has TRBV5-6 and TRBJ2-2; possible D gene TRBD1, 6 bases. V gave up 3 bases and J gave up 0 bases, with 12 bases separating them. This CDR3 is 16 amino acids long. Germline lookup yields CDR1 SGHDT and CDR2 YYEEEE. CDR3 bases: TGTGCCAGCAGCTGGATAGGACAGTCGAACACCGGGGAGCTGTTTTTT. Its translation is CASSWIGQSNTGELFF.

This clonotype was recorded many times. The chain uses TRBV5-1 and TRBJ1-2; D is unresolved. CDR3 length: 14 amino acids. Looked up from germline, CDR1 is SGHRS and CDR2 is YFSETQ. V lost 0 bases and J 8 bases, leaving 14 bases between the germline ends. CDR3 in DNA: TGCGCCAGCAGCTTGGAGCACGGGAGCTGGGGCTACACCTTC. Translating it yields CASSLEHGSWGYTF.

Comments on this clonotype: The junction does not match germline at one end; this may be a read error. The rearrangement uses TRBV7-7 and TRBJ2-3; 8 bases fit TRBD2. Germline CDR1 is SSHAT and CDR2 is FNYEAQ (reference sequence). The CDR3 has 15 residues. Written as DNA, the CDR3 is TGTGCTAGCAGCTCCGGGACTAGAGACACAGATACGCAGTATTTT. Its protein is CASSSGTRDTDTQYF. The whole variable domain, remainder taken from reference TRBV7-7 and TRBJ2-3, is GAGVSQSPRYKVTKRGQDVTLRCDPISSHATLYWYQQALGQGPEFLTYFNYEAQPDKSGLPSDRFSAERPEGSISTLTIQRTEQRDSAMYRCASSSGTRDTDTQYFGPGTRLTVL.

Concerning this clonotype itself: This likely comes from a read error, as the CDR3 has no conserved phenylalanine or tryptophan at its end. V gene TRBV20-1 combines with J gene TRBJ2-3; 11 nucleotides agree with TRBD2. The CDR3 loop spans 15 amino acids. V lost 5 bases to trimming and J lost 2 bases; unmatched junction nucleotides: 6. Germline-derived CDR1 and CDR2 are DFQATT and SNEGSKA (reference sequence). As DNA, the CDR3 is TGCAGTGCTCCCGGGACTAGCGGATTCACAGATACGCAGTATAAT. Translating gives CSAPGTSGFTDTQYN.

The table lists this clonotype with many counts. V usage is TRBV12-3 or TRBV12-4 and J usage is TRBJ2-1; TRBD2 matches at 9 bases. V shed 3 bases and J 4 bases; nucleotides not matched to a gene: 4. This CDR3 comprises 15 residues. The CDR3 nucleotides are TGTGCCAGCAGTTTGGCGGGGGGGAAATACAATGAGCAGTTCTTC. Translation gives CASSLAGGKYNEQFF.

This clonotype was recorded at least ten times. The chain joins TRBV20-1 to TRBJ1-5; 12 positions match TRBD1. V shed 0 bases and J 3 bases; nucleotides not matched to a gene: 9. The CDR3 is made up of 18 amino acids. The germline V gene encodes CDR1 DFQATT and CDR2 SNEGSKA (reference sequence). CDR3 sequence (DNA): TGCAGTGCTAGAGAGGGGACAGGGGGCTGGAGAAACAATCAGCCCCAGCATTTT. Protein product: CSAREGTGGWRNNQPQHF.